The 7 T cell receptor beta chains below all came from one sample that was sequenced in a study of sequential checkpoint blockade in melanoma (dated by TCRdb to between 2017 and 2020). The treatment or condition tag for this specimen amounts to: randomized to nivolumab then ipilimumab (arm A) or the reverse (arm B). Receptor amplification or capture employed the immunoSEQ multiplex PCR assay. In TCRdb, the immuneACCESS table is reduced to in-frame sequences with V and J assigned. These tables do not hold every clone; where another copy was compared, an unresolved V gene accounts for under half, and the others remain unexplained. Within this sample are about 2,500 clones, with around a fifth of them counted one time only. The ten most abundant clones make up about a sixth of the sample. The material sequenced was tumor tissue (inferred from file names), taken from a patient given nivolumab and ipilimumab in sequence. Source of these receptors: a human donor with melanoma.

The sample holds many counts of this clone. J is TRBJ1-2 and V is TRBV11-3, with D unclear. The CDR3 has 14 amino acids. Germline loops: CDR1 SGHNT, CDR2 YENEEA. V dropped 8 bases and J dropped 1 base, with 14 bases sitting between them. The CDR3 loop is CASEDGGGNYGYTF. CDR3 nucleotide sequence: TGTGCCAGCGAGGATGGCGGAGGTAACTATGGCTACACCTTC.

The chain is built from TRBV19 and TRBJ1-1; TRBD1 matches at 9 bases. V dropped 7 bases and J dropped 5; count of bases not matched to a gene: 11. The V gene's germline CDR1 is LNHDA and CDR2 SQIVND (reference sequence). The CDR3 extends over 15 amino acids. The CDR3 loop reads CASIGQGLFETEAFF. The CDR3 DNA follows: TGTGCCAGTATCGGACAGGGGTTATTTGAAACTGAAGCTTTCTTT.

This clone appeared a few times. The rearrangement links TRBV10-2 to TRBJ1-1; 7 bases line up with TRBD1. The CDR3 spans 13 residues. The junction had 6 bases not matched to a gene; V was cut back by 10 bases and J by 1 base. Germline V gene data show CDR1 as WSHSY and CDR2 as SAAADI. The CDR3 DNA is TGCGCCATCTTGGACAGGAAGAACACTGAAGCTTTCTTT. It codes for CAILDRKNTEAFF.

By share, this clone ranks as medium-sized. The V gene is TRBV11-3, the J gene TRBJ1-4, with D possibly TRBD1 on 6 matching bases. Germline CDR1 SGHNT, CDR2 YENEEA. The CDR3 contains 14 residues. The germline V and J ends were trimmed by 5 bases and 5 bases, with 12 bases remaining between them. The DNA of the CDR3 is TGTGCCAGCAGCCACGGACAGCTCAATGAAAAACTGTTTTTT. Translating it yields CASSHGQLNEKLFF.

There are a few counts of this clone. The gene calls are TRBV11-3 and TRBJ1-6, with 7 bases fitting TRBD1. The CDR3 covers 15 residues. Germline trimming cut 3 bases from V and 6 bases from J; bases unmatched to any gene: 5. CDR1 and CDR2 from the germline V gene are SGHNT and YENEEA. In nucleotides, the CDR3 is TGTGCCAGCAGCTTGCGACAGGGAGGTAATTCACCCCTCCACTTT. The encoded protein is CASSLRQGGNSPLHF.

This chain connects TRBV29-1 to TRBJ2-1, with D perhaps given as TRBD1 or TRBD2 (5 bases each). Germline CDR1 and CDR2: SQVTM and ANQGSEA. The V gene lost 4 bases and the J gene lost 4 bases, with 11 bases spanning the gap. CDR3 length: 13 residues. CDR3 sequence: CSVGTGGYNEQFF. In DNA form, the CDR3 reads TGCAGCGTTGGAACAGGCGGGTACAATGAGCAGTTCTTC.

This clone has just a few counts. V is TRBV6-1 and J is TRBJ2-2; no clear D. The germline gives CDR1 MNHNS, CDR2 SASEGT. The V end lost 1 base, the J end lost 4 bases, and 4 bases lay between the germline ends. The CDR3 consists of 13 residues. The CDR3 coding sequence is TGTGCCAGCAGTGAAGGGCCCACCGGGGAGCTGTTTTTT. Translating gives CASSEGPTGELFF.